This TCR beta chain was obtained from a study of T cells after somatic rescue of genetic block (dated by TCRdb to between 2020 and 2021). About the study as a whole: The study assessed how robust, over the long term, a T-cell system was when the system had developed through somatic rescue of a genetic block in T-cell development.

V and J are trimmed by 2 bases and 6 bases, and the gene matches miss 1 base of the junction. The CDR3 goes from the cysteine to the phenylalanine over 12 residues. Solely the CDR3 DNA is kept, with 36 bases framed from the first base. CDR1 MNHGY and CDR2 SAAAGT are derived from the germline V gene. This clone turned up a few times. There is no known antigen for this receptor. Per-nucleotide qualities are absent, and no much larger clonotype sits a single base away. The library was prepared using the immunoSEQ multiplex PCR assay. TCRdb's version of the immuneACCESS table is confined to in-frame rearrangements and falls short of the full clone set. An unresolved V gene accounts for under half of the shortfall where checked; the remainder is of unknown origin. Across this sample there are 9,500 to 10,000 clones, with 70% to 85% seen only once. Roughly 22% of the sample lies in the top ten.

Material: peripheral blood mononuclear cells (PBMCs). This clonotype was obtained from a boy younger than 18. Recombination linked TRBV6-8 to TRBJ2-7; TRBD2 agrees with 7 junctional bases. The CDR3 in this case is CASSYPGGEQYF. The nucleotides are TGTGCCAGCAGTTACCCGGGAGGCGAGCAGTACTTC.